This T cell receptor beta chain was captured in a study of beta chain features in type 1 diabetes. Turning to this clone: What it recognizes is unknown.

All of the isolated RNA was reverse transcribed, so expressed TCRB transcripts were sequenced. Data came from immunoSEQ multiplex PCR; TCRdb stores just in-frame clones and leaves some out. The table records about 160,000 clones, approximately 8% of them present only once. Overall study findings and caveats: Shorter TCRB CDR3s, moderately but significantly so, marked every one of the four CD4+ subsets in Type 1 diabetes patients.

The ends lost 7 bases at V and 8 bases at J; junction bases unmatched: 4. The CDR3 is 13 amino acids. The germline CDR1 and CDR2 sequences are SGHRS and YFSETQ. The source material was central memory CD4+ T cells from blood. This sequence joins TRBV5-1 and TRBJ2-4, with TRBD1 matching 12 bases. This TCR was sampled from a man younger than 30 with type 1 diabetes. The CDR3 nucleotides read TGCGCCAGCGGGACAGGGGGCGAGGACATTCAGTACTTC. Its translation is CASGTGGEDIQYF.